Following are 23 T cell receptor beta chains from one sample sequenced in a study of blood T cell repertoires in COVID-19. Clones were read by immunoSEQ multiplex PCR, and TCRdb kept only the in-frame ones, dropping some. There are some 700,000 clones in the sample; 80% to 90% occur only once, and approximately 0.3% lies in the top ten. The sequenced material came from peripheral blood. These TCRs come from a woman aged 18-29 years with acute or convalescent COVID-19.

As to this clone: Other DNA sequences in the same sample also yield this CDR3. This chain connects TRBV7-2 to TRBJ1-5; D perhaps matches TRBD1 (6 bases). The CDR3 extends over 15 amino acids. The V gene's germline CDR1 is SGHTA and CDR2 FQGNSA. V lost 5 bases to trimming and J lost 2 bases, with 13 bases between them. The CDR3 is CASSPRGGRNQPQHF. The CDR3 DNA is TGTGCCAGCAGCCCGAGGGGGGGCCGCAATCAGCCCCAGCATTTT.

The rearrangement joins TRBV5-4 to TRBJ1-2; D might be TRBD1 (5 bases). The CDR3 is 15 residues long. Between the trimmed V and J ends, which lost 0 bases and 5 bases, there was a span of 14 bases. Germline values: CDR1 SGHNT, CDR2 YYREEE (reference sequence). The CDR3 is CASSLDQGKGYGYTF. Here the CDR3 DNA reads TGTGCCAGCAGCTTGGATCAGGGAAAAGGGTATGGCTACACCTTC.

J is TRBJ2-2 and V is TRBV19, with 10 bases that match TRBD1. CDR3 length: 20 amino acids. Per the germline V gene, CDR1 is LNHDA and CDR2 is SQIVND (reference sequence). Germline trimming cut 6 bases from V and 4 bases from J; bases unmatched to any gene: 20. In DNA form, the CDR3 reads TGTGCCAGTAGCACGAATTACTATAGACAGGGGGCGAGTTTCACCGGGGAGCTGTTTTTT. It translates to CASSTNYYRQGASFTGELFF.

This chain uses TRBV7-2 with TRBJ1-2; tentative D call: TRBD1 (5 bases). The CDR3 sequence is 14 residues long. CDR1 is SGHTA, CDR2 FQGNSA, per germline. V was shortened by 4 bases and J by 9 bases, with 18 bases between the two germline ends. The CDR3, as DNA: TGTGCCAGCAGCTCCTCCGATAGGGGCGGTAGCTACACCTTC. Residues: CASSSSDRGGSYTF.

The chain couples TRBV24-1 to TRBJ1-1; D is possibly TRBD1 (6 bases). Germline CDR1 KGHDR, CDR2 SFDVKD. V dropped 9 bases and J dropped 4 bases, with 20 bases sitting between them. The CDR3 covers 15 residues. The CDR3 DNA reads as TGTGCCACCGCTGCCTCCGGGGGGCGCGGCACTGAAGCTTTCTTT. The encoded protein is CATAASGGRGTEAFF.

The rearrangement uses TRBV11-2 and TRBJ2-5; D is perhaps TRBD2 (5 bases). Per the germline V gene, CDR1 is SGHAT and CDR2 is FQNNGV. V gave up 4 bases and J gave up 0 bases, with 12 bases separating them. This CDR3 region has 15 residues. CDR3 bases: TGTGCCAGCAGCTCTAGCTGGGCGGACCAAGAGACCCAGTACTTC. This encodes CASSSSWADQETQYF.

Worth noting for this clone: Other nucleotide sequences in the sample specify the same CDR3. V is TRBV9 and J is TRBJ1-2; D not resolved. Germline CDR1 is SGDLS and CDR2 is YYNGEE. Trimming left V 0 bases short and J 0 bases short, with 6 bases between. The CDR3 is 14 amino acids. CDR3 protein: CASSVAGSNYGYTF. CDR3 in DNA: TGTGCCAGCAGCGTAGCCGGGTCTAACTATGGCTACACCTTC.

The gene calls are TRBV6-5 and TRBJ1-4; no clear D gene. V was shortened by 0 bases and J by 6 bases, with 11 bases between the two germline ends. This CDR3 is built from 15 residues. Germline V gives CDR1 MNHEY, CDR2 SVGAGI. CDR3 coding DNA: TGTGCCAGCAGTTACTCGGCAGGCGCGCATGAAAAACTGTTTTTT. It specifies CASSYSAGAHEKLFF.

V gene TRBV27 combines with J gene TRBJ2-7, with 8 bases that match TRBD1. The J segment lost 1 base and the V segment lost 5 bases, leaving 4 bases of the junction unmatched. This CDR3 is built from 14 residues. Per germline, CDR1 MNHEY and CDR2 SMNVEV (reference sequence). The CDR3 loop reads CASSHRDRSYEQYF. CDR3 nucleotides: TGTGCCAGCAGTCACCGGGACAGGTCCTACGAGCAGTACTTC.

The CDR3 region is CASSLSGTGMNTEAFF. The CDR3 DNA follows: TGTGCCAGCAGCTTATCGGGGACAGGGATGAACACTGAAGCTTTCTTT. This chain connects TRBV7-6 to TRBJ1-1; 9 bases map to TRBD1. V lost 2 bases, J lost 0 bases, and 4 bases stayed unmatched. This CDR3 region has 16 residues. Germline V gene sequence: CDR1 SGHVS, CDR2 FNYEAQ.

The genes are TRBV5-6 and TRBJ2-2, with 12 positions matching TRBD1. The CDR3 totals 16 residues. Trimming took 3 bases from V and 7 from J; bases not matched to a gene: 7. CDR1 SGHDT and CDR2 YYEEEE come from the germline V gene. CDR3 nucleotides: TGTGCCAGCAGCTCCCGGGACAGGGGGCCCTACGGGGAGCTGTTTTTT. Translated: CASSSRDRGPYGELFF.

The V gene is TRBV6-6, the J gene TRBJ1-5; 9 nucleotides agree with TRBD1. The CDR3 covers 15 residues. Germline V lookup: CDR1 MNHNY, CDR2 SVGAGI (reference sequence). Germline trimming cut 7 bases from V and 3 bases from J; bases unmatched to any gene: 7. CDR3 coding DNA: TGTGCCAGCACCGAGGGACAGGGATACAATCAGCCCCAGCATTTT. Translating gives CASTEGQGYNQPQHF.

The V gene is TRBV7-6, the J gene TRBJ2-1, with 7 bases matching TRBD2. CDR3 length: 16 residues. Trimming at V came to 1 base and at J to 3 bases, leaving 6 bases not matched to a gene. Germline CDR1 SGHVS, CDR2 FNYEAQ. CDR3 in amino acids: CASSLGALASYNEQFF. CDR3 DNA: TGTGCCAGCAGCTTAGGTGCACTAGCGAGCTACAATGAGCAGTTCTTC.

The chain is built from TRBV15 and TRBJ1-3; D is unclear. The V end was cut by 1 base, the J end by 0 bases, with 19 bases between. Germline CDR1 LNHNV, CDR2 YYDKDF (reference sequence). This CDR3 contains 19 residues. The CDR3 sequence is CATSRANVVSGFSGNTIYF. The CDR3 DNA follows: TGTGCCACCAGCAGAGCAAATGTAGTTTCCGGGTTCTCTGGAAACACCATATATTTT.

The rearrangement links TRBV5-1 to TRBJ2-7; 11 nucleotides match TRBD2. The CDR3 covers 19 residues. Trimming removed 5 bases from V and 0 bases from J; junction bases left unmatched: 16. Germline CDR1 reads SGHRS; CDR2 reads YFSETQ. In nucleotides, the CDR3 is TGCGCCAGCAGACCCACGTTAGCGGGGGGGCCGTTTAGCTCCTACGAGCAGTACTTC. This sequence encodes CASRPTLAGGPFSSYEQYF. The variable domain in full, with the rest retrieved from reference TRBV5-1 and TRBJ2-7, is KAGVTQTPRYLIKTRGQQVTLSCSPISGHRSVSWYQQTPGQGLQFLFEYFSETQRNKGNFPGRFSGRQFSNSRSEMNVSTLELGDSALYLCASRPTLAGGPFSSYEQYFGPGTRLTVT.

This sequence joins TRBV6-5 and TRBJ1-4; a possible D gene is TRBD1 (6 bases). CDR1 is MNHEY, CDR2 SVGAGI, per germline. The germline V and J ends were trimmed by 4 bases and 3 bases, with 12 bases remaining between them. The CDR3 is made up of 15 amino acids. This chain's CDR3 is CASSSYRAANEKLFF. CDR3 DNA: TGTGCCAGCAGTTCGTACAGGGCGGCTAATGAAAAACTGTTTTTT.

CDR3 sequence (DNA): TGTGCCAGCAGCCAAGGACAGGGGGAAGCTGAAAAACTGTTTTTT. Its translation: CASSQGQGEAEKLFF. The V and J genes are TRBV3-1 (or the pseudogene TRBV3-2) and TRBJ1-4; 9 nucleotides match TRBD1. With 1 base clipped from V and 7 bases from J, the junction kept 4 bases outside the gene matches. Germline V gives CDR1 LGHDT, CDR2 YNNKEL (reference sequence). CDR3 size: 15 residues.

The chain uses TRBV6-2 or TRBV6-3 and TRBJ2-7, with a tentative D call TRBD1 (5 bases). Trimming stripped 2 bases from V and 2 bases from J, with 10 bases between. The V gene's germline CDR1 is MNHEY and CDR2 SVGEGT. The CDR3 runs 14 residues. This chain's CDR3 is CASSYEDTTYEQYF. The CDR3 region has the DNA TGTGCCAGCAGTTACGAGGACACAACCTACGAGCAGTACTTC.

In its sample, this clone was seen a few times. The same CDR3 also results from other DNA sequences found in this sample. V usage is TRBV9 and J usage is TRBJ1-2; D perhaps matches TRBD1 (5 bases). CDR1 and CDR2 from the germline V gene are SGDLS and YYNGEE. The V and J ends lost 4 bases and 8 bases respectively, with 15 bases between them. The CDR3 extends over 13 amino acids. The CDR3 protein is CASSPPQGYGYTF. CDR3 bases: TGTGCCAGCAGCCCACCCCAGGGATACGGCTACACCTTC.

This clone was seen only once. The rearrangement links TRBV29-1 to TRBJ1-3; TRBD1 agrees at 9 bases. Trimming at V came to 7 bases and at J to 1 base, leaving 17 bases not matched to a gene. CDR1 and CDR2 (germline): SQVTM, ANQGSEA. The CDR3 consists of 18 residues. CDR3 protein: CSARDREEPLHSGNTIYF. The DNA for the CDR3 is TGCAGCGCCCGGGACAGGGAAGAACCCCTCCATTCTGGAAACACCATATATTTT.

This clone was picked up one time. This chain joins TRBV27 and TRBJ2-1; TRBD1 aligns across 10 bases. Trimming removed 4 bases from V and 5 bases from J; junction bases left unmatched: 2. Germline loops: CDR1 MNHEY, CDR2 SMNVEV (reference sequence). The CDR3 contains 14 residues. The CDR3 nucleotides are TGTGCCAGCAGTTGGGGACAGGGGAACAATGAGCAGTTCTTC. This codes for CASSWGQGNNEQFF.

The genes are TRBV6-2 or TRBV6-3 and TRBJ1-1; the D gene is possibly TRBD1 (5 bases). V lost 2 bases to trimming and J lost 7 bases, with 11 bases between them. Per germline, CDR1 MNHEY and CDR2 SVGEGT. There are 13 residues in the CDR3. The CDR3 DNA follows: TGTGCCAGCAGTTACGTCAGGGATAGTGAAGCTTTCTTT. This encodes CASSYVRDSEAFF.

The chain links TRBV12-5 to TRBJ1-1; 8 nucleotides align to TRBD1. This CDR3 comprises 15 residues. The germline gives CDR1 LGHNT, CDR2 FRNRAP. V lost 0 bases to trimming and J lost 6 bases; unmatched junction nucleotides: 6. This CDR3 is CASGLVWTGTSEAFF. For the CDR3, the DNA is TGTGCTAGTGGTTTGGTCTGGACAGGGACGTCTGAAGCTTTCTTT.